This TCR beta chain was retrieved from a study of T cell repertoires in aging, cancer and after chemotherapy. Study in general: Clear clonal overlap appeared across healthy donor samples taken over several months to years.

This clonotype is medium-sized in the sample. Looked up from germline, CDR1 is SGHRS and CDR2 is YFSETQ. CDR3 length: 14 residues. Germline trimming cut 1 base from V and 4 bases from J; bases unmatched to any gene: 0. TRB rearrangements spanning V, D and J were amplified using mixed TRB-A/B primers. From the multiplex PCR reads, TCRdb called clonotypes with MiXCR, one entry per CDR3 protein. The data hold more than 550 distinct CDR3 sequences, with 25% to 35% observed a single time. TCR beta rearrangements were amplified from peripheral blood genomic DNA. Sequenced: blood. The clonotype was recovered from a human donor in good health. This chain uses TRBV5-1 with TRBJ1-4; TRBD1 matches at 8 bases. CDR3 sequence (DNA): TGCGCCAGCAGCTTGACAGGGGGTAATGAAAAACTGTTTTTT. Protein: CASSLTGGNEKLFF.